The clone carrying this T cell receptor (beta chain) appeared many times. These data come from a study of CD8 T cells in ankylosing spondylitis. V was pared by 2 bases and J by 8 bases, with 9 bases between. CDR1 and CDR2 from the germline V gene are DFQATT and SNEGSKA (reference sequence). The CDR3 consists of 11 residues. A single record per CDR3 protein comes from TCRdb applying MiXCR to the 5' RACE reads. Altogether more than 150,000 distinct CDR3 sequences are present, 11% being singletons, with the ten largest covering 25% to 35%. This chain uses TRBV20-1 with TRBJ1-2; no reliable D call. Sequenced input: blood, either unsorted or a sorted T cell fraction (not recorded which). The receptor comes from a male donor with ankylosing spondylitis or in good health (not recorded which). The CDR3: CSARREGGYTF. The CDR3 DNA sequence: TGCAGTGCTAGACGAGAGGGAGGCTACACCTTC.